This T cell receptor (beta chain) derives from a study of tumor-infiltrating lymphocytes in primary liver carcinoma. Study conclusions and caveats: Between tumor regions, pairs overlapped more than tumor-adjacent and tumor-blood pairs did. Among top clones, only about 8-25% appeared in all five tumor regions.

From germline, CDR1 is SGHAT and CDR2 FQNNGV. The V and J ends lost 4 bases and 10 bases respectively, with 14 bases between them. This CDR3 has 13 residues. Remarks on this clonotype: Its antigen is unidentified.

Both RNA and DNA were isolated together from about 19-30 mg of bulk tissue that had not been sorted. With chronic HBV infection, the patients were also treatment-naive. Each sampled tumor had five separate regions taken from it. Researchers generated TCR beta cDNA from about 530 ng of total RNA, relying on a constant-region primer. Each TCR beta library was derived from three nested multiplex PCR rounds that employed slightly modified ARM-PCR. A C-beta reverse primer and TRBV1-TRBV30 forward primers served in each of the first two PCR rounds, at about 10 cycles apiece. TCRdb re-derived calls from the multiplex PCR reads in MiXCR, one entry per CDR3 protein. The sample holds approximately 99,000 distinct CDR3 sequences; 55% to 75% are singletons and the top ten take around 8.8%.

The genes are TRBV11-2 and TRBJ2-1; TRBD2 is a possible D gene (5 bases). The sequence came from a woman aged 55-69 years with primary liver carcinoma and hepatitis B virus infection. What was sequenced was liver tumor tissue from sampling region 5. Sample subset: tumor region T5, tumor centre. For the CDR3, the DNA is TGTGCCAGCAGCTCGACTATAAGGGAAGAGCAGTTCTTC. Its translation: CASSSTIREEQFF.